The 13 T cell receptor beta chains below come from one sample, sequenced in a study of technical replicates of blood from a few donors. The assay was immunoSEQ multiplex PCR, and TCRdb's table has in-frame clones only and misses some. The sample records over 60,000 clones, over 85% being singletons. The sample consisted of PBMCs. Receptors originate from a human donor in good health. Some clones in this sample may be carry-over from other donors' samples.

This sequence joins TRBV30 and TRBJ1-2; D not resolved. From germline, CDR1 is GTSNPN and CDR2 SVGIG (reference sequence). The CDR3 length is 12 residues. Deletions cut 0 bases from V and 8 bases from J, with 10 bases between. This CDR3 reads CAWSVTSQGYTF. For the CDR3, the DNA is TGTGCCTGGAGTGTAACGAGCCAAGGCTACACCTTC.

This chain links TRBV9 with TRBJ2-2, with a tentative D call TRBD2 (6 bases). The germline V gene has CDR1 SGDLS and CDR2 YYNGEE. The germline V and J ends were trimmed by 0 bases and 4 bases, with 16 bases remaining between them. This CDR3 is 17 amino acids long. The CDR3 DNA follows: TGTGCCAGCAGCGTAGCTTTCGGGAGCGGTATCACCGGGGAGCTGTTTTTT. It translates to CASSVAFGSGITGELFF.

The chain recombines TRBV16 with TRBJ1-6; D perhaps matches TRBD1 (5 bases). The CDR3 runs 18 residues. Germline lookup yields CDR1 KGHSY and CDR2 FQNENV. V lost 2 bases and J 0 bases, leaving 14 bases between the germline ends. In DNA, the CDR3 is TGTGCCAGCAGCCAAAAGGGGTATTCGAGCTCCTATAATTCACCCCTCCACTTT. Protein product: CASSQKGYSSSYNSPLHF.

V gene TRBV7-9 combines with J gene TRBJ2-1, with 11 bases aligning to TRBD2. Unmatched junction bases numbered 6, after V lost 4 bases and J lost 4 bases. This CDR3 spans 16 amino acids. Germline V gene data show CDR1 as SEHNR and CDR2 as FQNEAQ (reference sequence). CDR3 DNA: TGTGCCAGCAGCTCATATAGCGGGAGGGCTTACAATGAGCAGTTCTTC. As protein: CASSSYSGRAYNEQFF.

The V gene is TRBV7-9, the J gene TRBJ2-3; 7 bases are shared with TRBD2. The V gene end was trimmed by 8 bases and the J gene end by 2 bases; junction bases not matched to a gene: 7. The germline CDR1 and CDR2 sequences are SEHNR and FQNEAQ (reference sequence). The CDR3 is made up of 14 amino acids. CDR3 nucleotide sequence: TGTGCCAGCTGGTCTAGCGGTAACACAGATACGCAGTATTTT. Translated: CASWSSGNTDTQYF.

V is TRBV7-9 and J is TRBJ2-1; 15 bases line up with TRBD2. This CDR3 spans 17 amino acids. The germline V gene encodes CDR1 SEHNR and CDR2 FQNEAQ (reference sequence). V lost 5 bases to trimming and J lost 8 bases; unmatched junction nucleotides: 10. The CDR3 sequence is CASSLGLAGGPSDEQFF. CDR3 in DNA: TGTGCCAGCAGCCTCGGACTAGCGGGAGGGCCGTCAGATGAGCAGTTCTTC.

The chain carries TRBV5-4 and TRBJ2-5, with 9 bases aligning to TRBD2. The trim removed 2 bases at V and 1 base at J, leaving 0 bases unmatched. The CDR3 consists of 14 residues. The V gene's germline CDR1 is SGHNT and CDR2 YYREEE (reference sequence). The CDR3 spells CASSFSGGQETQYF. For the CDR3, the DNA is TGTGCCAGCAGCTTTAGCGGGGGCCAAGAGACCCAGTACTTC. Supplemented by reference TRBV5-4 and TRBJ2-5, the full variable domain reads ETGVTQSPTHLIKTRGQQVTLRCSSQSGHNTVSWYQQALGQGPQFIFQYYREEENGRGNFPPRFSGLQFPNYSSELNVNALELDDSALYLCASSFSGGQETQYFGPGTRLLVL.

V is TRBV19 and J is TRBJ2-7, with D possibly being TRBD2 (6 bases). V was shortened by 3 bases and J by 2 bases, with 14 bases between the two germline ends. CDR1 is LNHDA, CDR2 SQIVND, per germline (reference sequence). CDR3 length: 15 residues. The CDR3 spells CASSILVGGTYEQYF. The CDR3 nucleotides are TGTGCCAGTAGTATCTTAGTGGGAGGAACCTACGAGCAGTACTTC.

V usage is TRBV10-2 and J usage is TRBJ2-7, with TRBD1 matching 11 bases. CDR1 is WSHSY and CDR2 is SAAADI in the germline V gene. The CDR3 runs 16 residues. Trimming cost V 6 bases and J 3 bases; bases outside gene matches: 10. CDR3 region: CASRGEPGQGVYEQYF. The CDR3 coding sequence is TGCGCCAGCAGAGGAGAACCGGGACAGGGGGTCTACGAGCAGTACTTC.

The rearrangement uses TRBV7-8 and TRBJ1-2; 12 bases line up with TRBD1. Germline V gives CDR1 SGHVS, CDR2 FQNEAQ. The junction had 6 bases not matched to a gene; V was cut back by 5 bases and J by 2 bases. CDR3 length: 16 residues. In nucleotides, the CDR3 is TGTGCCAGCAGCCCAACCGGGACAGGGGGCAACTATGGCTACACCTTC. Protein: CASSPTGTGGNYGYTF. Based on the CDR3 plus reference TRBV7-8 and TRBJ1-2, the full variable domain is GAGVSQSPRYKVAKRGQDVALRCDPISGHVSLFWYQQALGQGPEFLTYFQNEAQLDKSGLPSDRFFAERPEGSVSTLKIQRTQQEDSAVYLCASSPTGTGGNYGYTFGSGTRLTVV.

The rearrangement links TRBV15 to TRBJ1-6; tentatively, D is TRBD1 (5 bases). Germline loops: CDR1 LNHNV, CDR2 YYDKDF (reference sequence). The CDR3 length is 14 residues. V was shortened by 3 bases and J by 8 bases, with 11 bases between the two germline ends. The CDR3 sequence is CATSSGQGYSPLHF. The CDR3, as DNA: TGTGCCACCAGCAGTGGTCAGGGATATTCACCCCTCCACTTT.

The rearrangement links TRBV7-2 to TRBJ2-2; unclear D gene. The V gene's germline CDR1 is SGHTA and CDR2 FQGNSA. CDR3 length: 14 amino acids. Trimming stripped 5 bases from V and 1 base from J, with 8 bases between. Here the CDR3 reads CASSLQRNTGELFF. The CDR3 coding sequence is TGTGCCAGCAGCCTACAGAGGAACACCGGGGAGCTGTTTTTT.

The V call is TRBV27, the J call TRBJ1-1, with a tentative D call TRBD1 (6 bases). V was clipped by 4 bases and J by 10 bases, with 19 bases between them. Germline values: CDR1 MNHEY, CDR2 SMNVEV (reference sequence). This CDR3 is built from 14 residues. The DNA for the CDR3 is TGTGCCAGCAGTTCCCCCCCTGCGGGGGGCATAGCTTTCTTT. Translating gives CASSSPPAGGIAFF.